The source of this T cell receptor beta chain is a study of identical twins. The CDR3 is 14 amino acids. V gave up 0 bases and J gave up 8 bases, with 12 bases separating them. Germline values: CDR1 SGHRS, CDR2 YFSETQ. TCRdb passed the 5' RACE reads through MiXCR, listing each CDR3 protein once. The data contain some 1,700,000 distinct CDR3 sequences, more than 30% of them singletons. The J gene is TRBJ2-1, the V gene TRBV5-1; D is perhaps TRBD1 or TRBD2 (6 bases each). This sequence originates from a newborn girl in good health. Sequenced: cord blood. The CDR3 protein is CASSLEGGPHEQFF. CDR3 nucleotides: TGCGCCAGCAGCTTGGAGGGGGGCCCCCATGAGCAGTTCTTC.